This T cell receptor (beta chain) was sequenced during a study of CD8+ T cells in alopecia areata. Whole-study findings and limits: Sequencing of scalp samples also captures resident alphabeta T cells of normal skin.

Extracted RNA was reverse transcribed into cDNA, the sequencing template. The protocol was immunoSEQ multiplex PCR, while the TCRdb copy is restricted to in-frame clones and leaves out a portion. The table records around 29,000 clones, around two thirds of them present only once. This CDR3 region has 15 residues. The ends lost 6 bases at V and 7 bases at J; junction bases unmatched: 15. The V gene's germline CDR1 is WNHNN and CDR2 SYGVQD (reference sequence). Remarks on this clone: Its target is unknown.

Sequencing was done on a sample of NKG2D-high CD8+ T cells sorted from blood. The receptor comes from a human donor with alopecia areata. The chain is built from TRBV10-1 and TRBJ2-7; 7 bases agree with TRBD1. CDR3 nucleotide sequence: TGCGCCAGCAGCGAAGGTTACAGGGGATCGGGGGAGCAGTACTTC. As protein: CASSEGYRGSGEQYF.